This T cell receptor (beta chain) was recovered during a study of CD8+ T cells in alopecia areata. Reverse transcribed after extraction, RNA yielded cDNA as the sequencing template. The assay was immunoSEQ multiplex PCR, and TCRdb's table has in-frame clones only and misses some. The sample holds some 180,000 clones; roughly 46% are singletons and the top ten take 9.5% to 13%. Treatment of the sample: oral pan-JAK inhibitor, 5-10 mg twice daily. Lesional scalp punch biopsies and peripheral blood were collected from alopecia areata patients. This clone was seen a handful of times. The antigen remains unidentified. V lost 5 bases to trimming and J lost 3 bases, with 7 bases between them. This CDR3 is 12 amino acids long. The V gene's germline CDR1 is SQVTM and CDR2 ANQGSEA. General study points: Tofacitinib significantly brought down scalp clonality and expanded CD8+ clones among top 100. Clonality in lesional scalp, especially alopecia totalis/universalis, exceeded that of normal scalp.

The chain has TRBV29-1 and TRBJ2-2; the D is unclear. Source: CD8+ T cells sorted from blood, taken around week 54, from a patient treated with tofacitinib. This sequence originates from a human donor with alopecia areata. CDR3 protein: CSVRKDTGELFF. In DNA form, the CDR3 reads TGCAGCGTTCGGAAGGACACCGGGGAGCTGTTTTTT.